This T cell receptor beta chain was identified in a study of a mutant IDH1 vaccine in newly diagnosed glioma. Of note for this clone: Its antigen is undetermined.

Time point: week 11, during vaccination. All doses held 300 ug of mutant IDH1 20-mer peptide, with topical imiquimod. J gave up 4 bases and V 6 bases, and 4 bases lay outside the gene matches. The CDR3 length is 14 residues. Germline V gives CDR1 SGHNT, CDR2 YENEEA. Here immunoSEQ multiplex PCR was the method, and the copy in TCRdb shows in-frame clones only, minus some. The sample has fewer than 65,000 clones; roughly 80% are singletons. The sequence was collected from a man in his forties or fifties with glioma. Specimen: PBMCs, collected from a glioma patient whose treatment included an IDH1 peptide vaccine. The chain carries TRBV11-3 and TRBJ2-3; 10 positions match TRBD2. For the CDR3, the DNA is TGTGCCAGCAGTCTAGCGGGGGAACCAGATACGCAGTATTTT. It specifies CASSLAGEPDTQYF.